One T cell receptor (beta chain) is described in this entry. Its recognized antigen is unknown. There are no base qualities to consult, and no much larger clone falls within one base. Library preparation employed the immunoSEQ multiplex PCR assay. Entries here come from immuneACCESS through TCRdb and include only in-frame sequences with V and J called. Some clones fail to appear in such tables; in the studies checked, an unresolved V gene covers under half of the shortfall, and the cause of the remainder is unknown. The sample profile shows about 95,000 clones; about four fifths of them were found once. Of the sample, more than 0.75% falls within the top ten clones. This specimen belongs to a study of radiotherapy plus CTLA-4 blockade in lung cancer (dated by TCRdb to 2016 to 2019). For the wider study: Among enrolled patients, about 17% had an objective response and 31% reached disease control.

The study evaluated CTLA-4 blockade (ipilimumab) given together with focal radiation therapy in patients who had chemo-refractory metastatic non-small-cell lung cancer. The CDR3 starts with the cysteine, ends with the phenylalanine, and has 13 residues. The kept DNA is CDR3 alone, 39 bases in frame from the first base. Sequences GTSNPN (CDR1) and SVGIG (CDR2) are obtained from the germline V gene (reference sequence). V loses 0 bases, J loses 9 bases, and the germline ends lie 15 bases apart. Broader findings and caveats from the paper: After treatment with radiotherapy and ipilimumab, TCR clones that originated in tumors expanded in peripheral blood. The strongest predictors of response were reported to be early dynamic shifts in blood T cell clones along with a rise in serum interferon-beta following radiation.

The receptor was derived from a human donor with non-small cell lung cancer who had stable disease on radiotherapy plus ipilimumab. The input for sequencing was peripheral blood, taken from a patient treated with radiotherapy plus ipilimumab. The V and J genes are TRBV30 and TRBJ2-7, with the D call perhaps TRBD1 or TRBD2, as 6 bases match in each case. The CDR3 loop reads CAWSVDLGGGQYF. The DNA is TGTGCCTGGAGTGTAGATTTGGGGGGCGGGCAGTACTTC.